The 20 T cell receptor beta chains below come from one sample, sequenced in a study of shared clonotypes between healthy human individuals. Naive CD8 isolation took CD45RO-negative cells positively selected for CCR7 and excluded terminally differentiated effector memory CD45RA+ cells. Repertoires were generated with immunoSEQ multiplex PCR, while TCRdb's copy carries only in-frame clones and drops some. The repertoire holds roughly 2.1 million clones, with about 93% as singletons. Sequencing was carried out using naive CD8+ T cells from PBMCs. These receptor sequences come from a man aged 18 to 29 in good health. Some clones in this sample may be carry-over from other donors' samples.

There are a few counts of this clone. Within the sample, other DNA sequences also encode this same CDR3. This sequence joins TRBV5-1 and TRBJ2-7; possible D gene TRBD1, 7 bases. V lost 2 bases to trimming and J lost 2 bases, with 11 bases between them. Germline values: CDR1 SGHRS, CDR2 YFSETQ. The CDR3 is 14 residues long. CDR3 region: CASSFSGGTYEQYF. CDR3 nucleotide sequence: TGCGCCAGCAGCTTCTCAGGGGGGACCTACGAGCAGTACTTC.

This clone was picked up a small number of times. V usage is TRBV6-5 and J usage is TRBJ1-1; D uncertain. Trimming took off 6 bases at V and 8 bases at J, with 19 bases between the two ends. Per germline, CDR1 MNHEY and CDR2 SVGAGI. The CDR3 sequence is 14 residues long. In DNA, the CDR3 is TGTGCCAGCAGCCCAGGACGGCCTGCTTGGGAAGCTTTCTTT. Its protein product is CASSPGRPAWEAFF.

The chain couples TRBV4-1 to TRBJ1-4; D unclear. This CDR3 region has 17 residues. Trimming cost V 0 bases and J 4 bases, with 15 bases left between them. Germline lookup yields CDR1 MGHRA and CDR2 YSYEKL. The CDR3 nucleotides read TGCGCCAGCAGCCAAGATGAGAGGGCGCGGGGTAATGAAAAACTGTTTTTT. Translated: CASSQDERARGNEKLFF.

The gene calls are TRBV19 and TRBJ2-2; D is ambiguous. Germline-derived CDR1 and CDR2 are LNHDA and SQIVND (reference sequence). V was cut by 2 bases and J by 3 bases, with 7 bases left in between. This CDR3 comprises 14 residues. Here the CDR3 DNA reads TGTGCCAGTAGTATAAGCACCTACACCGGGGAGCTGTTTTTT. Translated, it gives CASSISTYTGELFF.

This clone was observed once. The V and J genes are TRBV18 and TRBJ1-4; 8 bases agree with TRBD1. This CDR3 region has 14 residues. V was clipped by 3 bases and J by 6 bases; unmatched bases: 3. The germline V gene has CDR1 KGHSH and CDR2 LQKENI. The CDR3 region is CASSPPGGYEKLFF. The DNA for the CDR3 is TGTGCCAGCTCACCCCCAGGGGGCTATGAAAAACTGTTTTTT.

Only a few counts were recorded for this clone. The chain combines TRBV27 with TRBJ1-5, with 7 bases identical to TRBD1. Germline V gene sequence: CDR1 MNHEY, CDR2 SMNVEV (reference sequence). The CDR3 is 14 residues long. Trimming cost V 5 bases and J 3 bases; bases outside gene matches: 4. The CDR3 loop reads CASSRQGNNQPQHF. The CDR3 DNA is TGTGCCAGCAGTCGACAGGGCAACAATCAGCCCCAGCATTTT.

This chain joins TRBV28 and TRBJ1-4; TRBD1 agrees at 11 bases. Germline V gives CDR1 MDHEN, CDR2 SYDVKM. Losses at the gene ends were 4 bases for V and 7 bases for J; bases not matched to a gene: 8. This CDR3 is 16 amino acids long. The CDR3 coding sequence is TGTGCCAGCAGTTCCCTGGACAGGGGGCGGAGTGAAAAACTGTTTTTT. Residues: CASSSLDRGRSEKLFF.

The rearrangement joins TRBV11-2 to TRBJ2-1, with 8 bases aligning to TRBD2. V shed 5 bases, J shed 0 bases, and the junction held 12 bases outside the gene matches. The germline V gene has CDR1 SGHAT and CDR2 FQNNGV. CDR3 length equals 18 residues. The CDR3 nucleotides are TGTGCCAGCAGCCCGGCCCCTGCGGGAGGAAGCTCCTACAATGAGCAGTTCTTC. Residues: CASSPAPAGGSSYNEQFF.

The chain links TRBV27 to TRBJ2-5; 7 nucleotides match TRBD2. Germline loops: CDR1 MNHEY, CDR2 SMNVEV (reference sequence). This CDR3 has 17 amino acids. The V segment lost 6 bases and the J segment 4 bases; nucleotides outside the gene matches: 17. The CDR3 protein is CASRPTLAEGLPETQYF. CDR3 nucleotide sequence: TGTGCCAGCAGGCCTACCCTAGCGGAAGGGCTTCCAGAGACCCAGTACTTC.

This clone appeared a single time. The same CDR3 is also encoded by other DNA sequences in this sample. V gene TRBV28 combines with J gene TRBJ2-3; D call uncertain. CDR3 size: 12 residues. V lost 3 bases to trimming and J lost 3 bases, with 4 bases between them. Germline CDR1 MDHEN, CDR2 SYDVKM. The CDR3 DNA reads TGTGCCAGCAGTTTGCGAACAGATACGCAGTATTTT. The encoded protein is CASSLRTDTQYF.

The V and J genes are TRBV5-1 and TRBJ2-2; the D is unclear. CDR1 and CDR2 from the germline V gene are SGHRS and YFSETQ. The V end lost 7 bases, the J end lost 4 bases, and 11 bases lay between the germline ends. The CDR3 runs to 13 residues. The CDR3 sequence: CASYYPGTGELFF. CDR3 sequence (DNA): TGCGCCAGCTACTATCCGGGCACCGGGGAGCTGTTTTTT.

The J gene is TRBJ2-7, the V gene TRBV19; D not resolved. CDR1 and CDR2 from the germline V gene are LNHDA and SQIVND (reference sequence). V was cut by 3 bases and J by 5 bases, with 14 bases left in between. The CDR3 sequence is 14 residues long. In DNA, the CDR3 is TGTGCCAGTAGTATTAACACCTTCTTACACGAGCAGTACTTC. It codes for CASSINTFLHEQYF.

The gene calls are TRBV7-3 and TRBJ1-2, with D possibly matching TRBD1 (5 bases). V was pared by 2 bases and J by 8 bases, with 15 bases between. Germline values: CDR1 SGHTA, CDR2 FQGTGA. The CDR3 consists of 14 residues. The CDR3 loop is CASSLYPRENGYTF. The CDR3 region has the DNA TGTGCCAGCAGCTTATATCCCAGGGAGAACGGCTACACCTTC.

This chain uses TRBV7-9 with TRBJ1-2, with 7 bases aligning to TRBD1. CDR1 and CDR2 from the germline V gene are SEHNR and FQNEAQ (reference sequence). This CDR3 spans 15 amino acids. The V gene end was trimmed by 5 bases and the J gene end by 0 bases; junction bases not matched to a gene: 6. The DNA for the CDR3 is TGTGCCAGCAGCGCTCGACAGGGAGCTAACTATGGCTACACCTTC. Its protein product is CASSARQGANYGYTF.

The chain combines TRBV15 with TRBJ1-1; D unclear. Germline CDR1 LNHNV, CDR2 YYDKDF (reference sequence). Trimming cost V 3 bases and J 0 bases, with 11 bases left between them. The CDR3 extends over 15 amino acids. DNA for the CDR3: TGTGCCACCAGCAGGAGCCGTGAGCTGAACACTGAAGCTTTCTTT. Translating gives CATSRSRELNTEAFF. The variable domain in full, with the rest retrieved from reference TRBV15 and TRBJ1-1, is DAMVIQNPRYQVTQFGKPVTLSCSQTLNHNVMYWYQQKSSQAPKLLFHYYDKDFNNEADTPDNFQSRRPNTSFCFLDIRSPGLGDTAMYLCATSRSRELNTEAFFGQGTRLTVV.

This chain connects TRBV10-3 to TRBJ2-3, with D tentatively TRBD2 (5 bases). This CDR3 spans 14 amino acids. The germline V gene encodes CDR1 ENHRY and CDR2 SYGVKD. V lost 8 bases, J lost 2 bases, and 14 bases lay in between. The CDR3 region is CAIRAADLTDTQYF. The DNA for the CDR3 is TGTGCCATCCGGGCAGCGGACCTCACAGATACGCAGTATTTT.

The rearrangement links TRBV5-1 to TRBJ2-7; possible D gene TRBD2, 6 bases. CDR1 and CDR2 from the germline V gene are SGHRS and YFSETQ. V was trimmed by 2 bases and J by 1 base, leaving 10 bases between them. CDR3 length equals 14 residues. CDR3 sequence: CASSFGRESYEQYF. The CDR3 coding sequence is TGCGCCAGCAGCTTCGGGCGGGAATCCTACGAGCAGTACTTC.

The chain links TRBV7-6 to TRBJ1-4, with D possibly being TRBD1 (5 bases). Deletions cut 1 base from V and 6 bases from J, with 18 bases between. This CDR3 contains 17 residues. CDR1 is SGHVS and CDR2 is FNYEAQ in the germline V gene. CDR3 protein: CASSLGSVTGRDEKLFF. The CDR3 nucleotides are TGTGCCAGCAGCTTAGGCTCCGTAACAGGTCGGGATGAAAAACTGTTTTTT.

The chain links TRBV9 to TRBJ2-7; D perhaps matches TRBD1 (6 bases). The CDR3 length is 13 residues. CDR1 and CDR2 from the germline V gene are SGDLS and YYNGEE. The V end was cut by 1 base, the J end by 6 bases, with 11 bases between. CDR3 in DNA: TGTGCCAGCAGCGTATTGGGGGCCGGCGAGCAGTACTTC. Its translation: CASSVLGAGEQYF.

This clone was recorded only once. The V gene is TRBV29-1, the J gene TRBJ2-2; 12 nucleotides align to TRBD1. CDR1 and CDR2 (germline): SQVTM, ANQGSEA. The trim removed 7 bases at V and 4 bases at J, leaving 16 bases unmatched. The CDR3 extends over 18 amino acids. CDR3 loop: CSARGGQGALVSTGELFF. The DNA of the CDR3 is TGCAGCGCCCGAGGGGGACAGGGGGCCCTCGTCTCCACCGGGGAGCTGTTTTTT.